This T cell receptor beta chain was observed in a study of blood T cell repertoires in COVID-19. The CDR3 extends over 15 amino acids. V lost 6 bases, J lost 4 bases, and 18 bases lay in between. Germline assignment: CDR1 MNHNY and CDR2 SVGAGI (reference sequence). Data came from immunoSEQ multiplex PCR; TCRdb stores just in-frame clones and leaves some out. The repertoire holds around 170,000 clones, less than 90% seen once, with 14% in the top ten. This clone has only a few counts. This TCR was sampled from a man aged 18 to 29 with active or convalescent COVID-19. The chain recombines TRBV6-6 with TRBJ1-1; weak D call: TRBD1 (5 bases). The source material was peripheral blood. In DNA, the CDR3 is TGTGCCAGCAGCGACGCTACAAGGGGTGGCACTGAAGCTTTCTTT. It is translated as CASSDATRGGTEAFF.